This T cell receptor beta chain is drawn from a study of PD-L1 blockade in urothelial cancer. Study background: Patients with male sex and bladder-origin urothelial cancer accounted for most of the roughly 30 enrolled.

CDR3 length equals 18 residues. V shed 0 bases, J shed 3 bases, and the junction held 6 bases outside the gene matches. Looked up from germline, CDR1 is LGHNT and CDR2 is FRNRAP. Findings of the study overall: Better survival was predicted by below-median pretreatment blood TCR clonality.

Clones were read by immunoSEQ multiplex PCR, and TCRdb kept only the in-frame ones, dropping some. The sample shows 70,000 to 90,000 clones, about 81% of them seen only once. Each patient presented with locally advanced or metastatic urothelial carcinoma. On this clone itself: Its antigen is not known.

The sample consisted of PBMCs, taken around atezolizumab (anti-PD-L1) treatment. The J gene is TRBJ1-6, the V gene TRBV12-5, with 9 positions matching TRBD1. This TCR came from a man between 65 and 79 years old with urothelial cancer. Here the CDR3 reads CASGLVYADRGYNSPLHF. The CDR3 DNA sequence: TGTGCTAGTGGTTTGGTCTATGCGGACAGGGGCTATAATTCACCCCTCCACTTT.